Shown below are 7 T cell receptor beta chains from a single sample sequenced in a study of blood T cell repertoires in COVID-19 (dated by TCRdb to about 2020). The library came from the immunoSEQ multiplex PCR assay. TCRdb stores this immuneACCESS table with in-frame sequences only. Part of the clones is absent; in the studies checked, under half of the shortfall reflects unresolved V genes, and no reason is known for the rest. Here the sample has 140,000 to 150,000 clones; more than 85% occur a single time. The ten largest clones take up roughly 2.9% of the sample. Sequencing used peripheral blood. The receptors derive from a man between 60 and 75 years old with active or convalescent COVID-19.

The CDR3 DNA reads TGTGCCAGCAGTGCGGGACAGACCTTTTCACCCCTCCACTTT. Translated, it gives CASSAGQTFSPLHF. The chain couples TRBV28 to TRBJ1-6, with 7 positions matching TRBD1. This CDR3 is 14 amino acids long. The ends lost 5 bases at V and 9 bases at J; junction bases unmatched: 7. Germline V gives CDR1 MDHEN, CDR2 SYDVKM.

This clone was counted a few times. This rearrangement joins TRBV30 to TRBJ1-5; 7 nucleotides line up with TRBD1. Germline CDR1 and CDR2: GTSNPN and SVGIG (reference sequence). J gave up 9 bases and V 0 bases, and 5 bases lay outside the gene matches. CDR3 length equals 13 residues. CDR3 bases: TGTGCCTGGAGTGTACAGGGGAAATCGCCCCAGCATTTT. Its translation is CAWSVQGKSPQHF.

V and J are TRBV5-1 and TRBJ2-7, with 9 bases matching TRBD1. This CDR3 is built from 15 residues. The junction had 9 bases not matched to a gene; V was cut back by 3 bases and J by 5 bases. Per the germline V gene, CDR1 is SGHRS and CDR2 is YFSETQ. In nucleotides, the CDR3 is TGCGCCAGCAGCTCTTACGGGACAGGGACGAACGAGCAGTACTTC. Translation: CASSSYGTGTNEQYF.

The V call is TRBV12-3 or TRBV12-4, the J call TRBJ2-5, with D perhaps TRBD1 (6 bases). The CDR3 has 13 amino acids. With 6 bases removed from V and 1 base from J, the gap between germline ends came to 9 bases. CDR3 amino acids: CASSEDSQETQYF. In nucleotides, the CDR3 is TGTGCCAGCAGCGAGGACAGCCAAGAGACCCAGTACTTC.

This sequence joins TRBV7-2 and TRBJ1-1; 8 bases align to TRBD1. The CDR3 has 15 residues. Losses at the gene ends were 1 base for V and 3 bases for J; bases not matched to a gene: 4. Germline V gene lookup returns CDR1 SGHTA and CDR2 FQGNSA. The CDR3 reads CASSLVPGGDTEAFF. CDR3 nucleotides: TGTGCCAGCAGCTTAGTACCAGGGGGCGACACTGAAGCTTTCTTT.

The CDR3 sequence: CASSFPSGTGREGYTF. The CDR3 DNA reads as TGTGCCAGCAGCTTCCCCTCCGGGACAGGGAGAGAAGGCTACACCTTC. The chain uses TRBV28 and TRBJ1-2; 9 bases fit TRBD1. The CDR3 is made up of 16 amino acids. With V trimmed by 6 bases and J by 8 bases, 16 bases remained unmatched. CDR1 is MDHEN, CDR2 SYDVKM, per germline.

The rearrangement uses TRBV7-2 and TRBJ1-3; 8 nucleotides align to TRBD1. CDR3 size: 16 residues. Germline V lookup: CDR1 SGHTA, CDR2 FQGNSA. With V trimmed by 7 bases and J by 0 bases, 8 bases remained unmatched. CDR3 DNA: TGTGCCAGCACCCACAGGGGGTGGAACTCTGGAAACACCATATATTTT. It yields the protein CASTHRGWNSGNTIYF.